The present T cell receptor beta chain was sequenced within a study of CD4 T cells in relation to SARS-CoV-2 and coronaviruses. A word on this clone: Its antigen is not identified.

Survey-level TCR-beta sequencing used DNA from CEF-cultured naive and memory CD4+ T cells. The repertoire was sequenced with immunoSEQ multiplex PCR; TCRdb's copy has only in-frame clones and lacks some. This sample has just over 35,000 clones, with 65% to 80% found just once. With 0 bases removed from V and 2 bases from J, the gap between germline ends came to 7 bases. CDR3 length equals 14 residues. Germline CDR1 is SGHRS and CDR2 is YFSETQ. The origin of this receptor is an adult with COVID-19. The chain has TRBV5-1 and TRBJ2-3; D ambiguous. The sample comprised memory CD4+ T cells from PBMCs, cultured in vitro. The CDR3 DNA is TGCGCCAGCAGCTTGGAAACACTCACAGATACGCAGTATTTT. Its translation is CASSLETLTDTQYF.